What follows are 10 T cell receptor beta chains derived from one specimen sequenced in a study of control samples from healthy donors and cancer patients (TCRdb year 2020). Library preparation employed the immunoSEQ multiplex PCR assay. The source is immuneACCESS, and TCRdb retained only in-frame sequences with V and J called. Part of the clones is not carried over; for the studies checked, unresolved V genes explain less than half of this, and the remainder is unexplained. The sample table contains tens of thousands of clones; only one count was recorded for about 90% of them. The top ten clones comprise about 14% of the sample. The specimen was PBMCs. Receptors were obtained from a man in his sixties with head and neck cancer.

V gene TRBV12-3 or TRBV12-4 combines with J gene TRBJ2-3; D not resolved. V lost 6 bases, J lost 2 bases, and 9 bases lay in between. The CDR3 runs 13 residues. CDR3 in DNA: TGTGCCAGCAGCCTGGATGACACAGATACGCAGTATTTT. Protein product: CASSLDDTDTQYF.

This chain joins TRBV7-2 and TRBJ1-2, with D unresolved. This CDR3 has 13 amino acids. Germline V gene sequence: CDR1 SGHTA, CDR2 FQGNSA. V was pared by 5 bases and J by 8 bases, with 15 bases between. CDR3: CASSAARLLGYTF. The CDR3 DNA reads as TGTGCCAGCAGCGCGGCCCGATTGTTGGGCTACACCTTC.

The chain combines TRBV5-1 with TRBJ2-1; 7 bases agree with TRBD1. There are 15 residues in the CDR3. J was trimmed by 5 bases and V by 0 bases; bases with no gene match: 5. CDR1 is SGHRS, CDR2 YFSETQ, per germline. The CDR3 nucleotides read TGCGCCAGCAGCTTGGTCACGACAGGGAACAATGAGCAGTTCTTC. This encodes CASSLVTTGNNEQFF.

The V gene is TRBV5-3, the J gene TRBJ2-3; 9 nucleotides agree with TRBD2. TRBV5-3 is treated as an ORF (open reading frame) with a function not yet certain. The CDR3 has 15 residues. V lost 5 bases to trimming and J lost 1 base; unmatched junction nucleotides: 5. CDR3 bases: TGTGCCAGAAGTTCTAGCGGGAATGGCACAGATACGCAGTATTTT. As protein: CARSSSGNGTDTQYF.

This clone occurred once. The CDR3 here is CAIRGSSGANVLTF. The CDR3 DNA is TGTGCCATCAGAGGGAGCTCTGGGGCCAACGTCCTGACTTTC. This chain links TRBV10-3 with TRBJ2-6, with D possibly matching TRBD2 (5 bases). V gave up 6 bases and J gave up 0 bases, with 6 bases separating them. Germline V CDR1 and CDR2: ENHRY, SYGVKD. This CDR3 has 14 amino acids.

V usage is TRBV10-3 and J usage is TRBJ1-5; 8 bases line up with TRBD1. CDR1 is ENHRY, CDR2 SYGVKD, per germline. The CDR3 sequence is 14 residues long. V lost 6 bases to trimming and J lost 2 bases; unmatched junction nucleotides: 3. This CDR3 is CAISTTGGNQPQHF. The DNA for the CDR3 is TGTGCCATCAGCACGACAGGGGGCAATCAGCCCCAGCATTTT.

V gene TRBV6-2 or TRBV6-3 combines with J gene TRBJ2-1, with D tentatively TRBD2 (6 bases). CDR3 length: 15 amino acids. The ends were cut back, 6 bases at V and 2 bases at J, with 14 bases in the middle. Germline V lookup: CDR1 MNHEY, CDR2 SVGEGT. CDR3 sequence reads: CASSSRGRTYNEQFF. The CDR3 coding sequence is TGTGCCAGCAGCTCCCGGGGGAGAACCTACAATGAGCAGTTCTTC.

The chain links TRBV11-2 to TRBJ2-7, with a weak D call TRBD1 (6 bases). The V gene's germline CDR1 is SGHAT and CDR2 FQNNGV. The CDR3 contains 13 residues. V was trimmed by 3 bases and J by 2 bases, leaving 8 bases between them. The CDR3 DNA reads TGTGCCAGCAGCTTCACAGGGACCTACGAGCAGTACTTC. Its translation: CASSFTGTYEQYF.

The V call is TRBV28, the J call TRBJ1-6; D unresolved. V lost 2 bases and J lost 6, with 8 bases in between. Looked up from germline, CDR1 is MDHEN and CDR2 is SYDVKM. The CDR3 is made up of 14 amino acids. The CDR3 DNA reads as TGTGCCAGCAGTTTAGGTCAGGCTAATTCACCCCTCCACTTT. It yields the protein CASSLGQANSPLHF.

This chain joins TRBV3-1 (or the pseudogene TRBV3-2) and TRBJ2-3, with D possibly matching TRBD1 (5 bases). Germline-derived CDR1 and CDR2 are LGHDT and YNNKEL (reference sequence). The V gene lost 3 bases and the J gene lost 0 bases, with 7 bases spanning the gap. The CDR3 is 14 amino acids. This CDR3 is CASSQGHSTDTQYF. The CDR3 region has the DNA TGTGCCAGCAGCCAGGGGCACAGCACAGATACGCAGTATTTT.